A selection of T cell receptor beta chains follows, all from one sample in a study of cytomegalovirus exposure and HLA in healthy donors. The data were produced by immunoSEQ multiplex PCR, yet TCRdb's version contains in-frame clones alone and is incomplete. The table includes about 120,000 clones, 89% detected once. Input material: PBMCs. The receptors here all came from a woman younger than 35 in good health and CMV-seronegative. The CDR3 runs from the conserved cysteine through the conserved F or W. Each record gives: J gene, clone size, V gene, D gene, CDR3 DNA, CDR3 protein. A D gene is named only where the DNA matches it firmly. Not all rows give a size; the values are once, few, many and, for expanded clones, a class.

>TRBJ2-7|-|TRBV30|-
TGTGCCAATCAAAACCGGGCTAGCTATTACTCCTACGAGCAGTACTTC
CANQNRASYYSYEQYF
>TRBJ2-7|-|TRBV10-2|TRBD2
TGCGCCAGCAGTGGCTTGGGGCGGGAGAACCCCTACGAGCAGTACTTC
CASSGLGRENPYEQYF
>TRBJ2-2|-|TRBV2|-
TGTGCCAGCAAAAGCGCTTCGGGTGCCGGGGAGCTGTTTTTT
CASKSASGAGELFF
>TRBJ2-7|-|TRBV27|TRBD1
TGTGCCAGCACCCCCCTGACAGGGGCGCACCAGCTTAACGAGCAGTACTTC
CASTPLTGAHQLNEQYF
>TRBJ2-2|once|TRBV11-2|TRBD1
TGTGCCAGCAGCTTGCTCACAGGGGGCACCGGGGAGCTGTTTTTT
CASSLLTGGTGELFF
>TRBJ2-2|-|TRBV10-3|-
TGTGCCATCGTCCAAACAGACACCGGGGAGCTGTTTTTT
CAIVQTDTGELFF
>TRBJ2-7|-|TRBV6-1|-
TGTGCCAGCAGTGGAGATTTCTACGAGCAGTACTTC
CASSGDFYEQYF
>TRBJ2-7|-|TRBV19|-
TGTGCCAGTAGGGCCCCCTCTGTCCACGAGCAGTACTTC
CASRAPSVHEQYF
>TRBJ2-1|-|TRBV7-8|TRBD2
TGTGCCAGCAGCTCCCTTGGAGCGGGAGATGACAATGAGCAGTTCTTC
CASSSLGAGDDNEQFF
>TRBJ2-7|-|TRBV28|-
TGTGCCAGCAGTTCGGGACAATTTCCCTACGAGCAGTACTTC
CASSSGQFPYEQYF
>TRBJ1-4|-|TRBV5-1|-
TGCGCCAGCAGCCCCTCCTCCCATGAAAAACTGTTTTTT
CASSPSSHEKLFF
>TRBJ2-3|-|TRBV6-1|TRBD1
TGTGCCAGCAGTGAAATTGCAGGGGGAACAGATACGCAGTATTTT
CASSEIAGGTDTQYF
>TRBJ2-1|-|TRBV6-4|TRBD2
TGTGCCAGCACCGCGGAGGGAGGGGACTACAATGAGCAGTTCTTC
CASTAEGGDYNEQFF
>TRBJ2-7|-|TRBV5-6|-
TGTGCCAGCAGCTCGGCAGGGACATCCTACGAGCAGTACTTC
CASSSAGTSYEQYF
>TRBJ2-1|few|TRBV5-5|TRBD2
TGTGCCAGCAGCATAGCGGGAGTCTCCTACAATGAGCAGTTCTTC
CASSIAGVSYNEQFF
>TRBJ2-1|-|TRBV11-3|TRBD1
TGTGCCAGCAGCGTAGCCCCAGGGGGCCCCTACAATGAGCAGTTCTTC
CASSVAPGGPYNEQFF
>TRBJ2-7|once|TRBV5-5|-
TGTGCCAGCAGCCTCTACAGCGGGTCCTACGAGCAGTACTTC
CASSLYSGSYEQYF
>TRBJ2-7|-|TRBV6-5|TRBD1
TGTGCCAGCAGGATGCAGGGGGCCACCTACGAGCAGTACTTC
CASRMQGATYEQYF
>TRBJ1-2|-|TRBV6-1|-
TGTGCCAGCAGTGATAGATTGCTCAATGGCTACACCTTC
CASSDRLLNGYTF
>TRBJ1-4|-|TRBV19|-
TGTGCCAGTAGTATGGGGCCTAATTGGAATGAAAAACTGTTTTTT
CASSMGPNWNEKLFF
>TRBJ2-1|-|TRBV9|-
TGTGCCAGCAGCGTAGACGGGAAAAGCAATGAGCAGTTCTTC
CASSVDGKSNEQFF
>TRBJ2-1|-|TRBV7-9|TRBD2
TGTGCCAGCAGCCATAGCGGGAGTTCCTACAATGAGCAGTTCTTC
CASSHSGSSYNEQFF
>TRBJ2-1|-|TRBV28|TRBD2
TGTGCCAGCATAGCGGGAGGGAGCTCCTACAATGAGCAGTTCTTC
CASIAGGSSYNEQFF
>TRBJ2-7|once|TRBV27|-
TGTGCCAGCAGTTTAGGTTTAGCCTACGAGCAGTACTTC
CASSLGLAYEQYF
>TRBJ2-1|-|TRBV7-8|TRBD2
TGTGCCAGCAGCTTAGCAAGCGGGAGGAACAATGAGCAGTTCTTC
CASSLASGRNNEQFF